The 19 T cell receptor beta chains below come from one sample, sequenced in a study of regulatory T cells in long-lasting Graves disease (dated by TCRdb to the early 2020s). The time point label here, explained by the study, means: persistent/refractory GD, antithyroid drugs over 5 years with positive TRAb. For both TCR sequencing and RNA sequencing, RNA was extracted from PBMCs in TRIzol. Library preparation used multiplex PCR. The instrument was an Illumina HiSeq 4000. TCR beta libraries were built with iRepertoire HTBI primers and Arm-PCR amplification of CDR3 regions. TCRdb took the public reads, trimmed them with fastp at Q25, ran MiXCR for clone calling and kept in-frame beta chains. Under each unique CDR3 protein, matching rows form one entry showing the most common genes and DNA. Across this sample there are 450,000 or so distinct CDR3 sequences, with 20% to 25% seen only once. The ten largest account for about an eighth of the sample.

The material sequenced was peripheral blood mononuclear cells (PBMCs), taken when the disease was refractory, from a patient treated with antithyroid drugs. These receptors were collected from a female donor with Graves disease.

The V gene is TRBV4-2, the J gene TRBJ2-2, with D tentatively TRBD2 (5 bases). Germline CDR1 reads LGHNA; CDR2 reads YNFKEQ. Trimming shortened V by 3 bases and J by 1 base, and 18 bases separated the two germline ends. The CDR3 is made up of 18 amino acids. CDR3 residues: CASSHLNGMTVNTGELFF. CDR3 in DNA: TGTGCCAGCAGCCACTTAAACGGGATGACGGTGAACACCGGGGAGCTGTTTTTT.

The chain carries TRBV25-1 and TRBJ2-5, with 8 bases lining up with TRBD1. After removal of 1 base from V and 5 bases from J, the junction contained 9 bases not matched to a gene. The V gene's germline CDR1 is MGHDK and CDR2 SYGVNS. The CDR3 sequence is 16 residues long. CDR3 protein: CASSELQGAGRETQYF. The CDR3 nucleotides read TGTGCCAGCAGTGAATTGCAGGGGGCCGGAAGGGAGACCCAGTACTTC. The full variable domain, with the rest looked up from reference TRBV25-1 and TRBJ2-5, is EADIYQTPRYLVIGTGKKITLECSQTMGHDKMYWYQQDPGMELHLIHYSYGVNSTEKGDLSSESTVSRIRTEHFPLTLESARPSHTSQYLCASSELQGAGRETQYFGPGTRLLVL.

The chain links TRBV4-1 to TRBJ1-3; D ambiguous. Germline V CDR1 and CDR2: MGHRA, YSYEKL. Trimming removed 6 bases at V and 0 bases at J, with 12 bases between. CDR3 length equals 15 residues. The chain's CDR3 is CASRSDTRSGNTIYF. The DNA for the CDR3 is TGCGCCAGCAGATCAGACACGCGCTCTGGAAACACCATATATTTT.

This clonotype turned up a few times. This chain connects TRBV24-1 to TRBJ2-7; weak D call: TRBD2 (5 bases). V was pared by 8 bases and J by 6 bases, with 10 bases between. CDR1 is KGHDR and CDR2 is SFDVKD in the germline V gene. There are 11 residues in the CDR3. Here the CDR3 DNA reads TGTGCCACCACGAGGGTTTGCGAGCAGTACTTC. Its translation: CATTRVCEQYF.

This clonotype has just a few counts. V gene TRBV9 combines with J gene TRBJ2-7; D is uncertain. This CDR3 has 15 amino acids. Trimming pared 0 bases from V and 0 bases from J, leaving 10 bases between. CDR1 and CDR2 (germline): SGDLS, YYNGEE. The CDR3 nucleotides read TGTGCCAGCAGCGTAGGTGGGGTCTTCTCCTACGAGCAGTACTTC. Protein: CASSVGGVFSYEQYF. The complete variable domain, with remaining parts taken from reference TRBV9 and TRBJ2-7, reads DSGVTQTPKHLITATGQRVTLRCSPRSGDLSVYWYQQSLDQGLQFLIQYYNGEERAKGNILERFSAQQFPDLHSELNLSSLELGDSALYFCASSVGGVFSYEQYFGPGTRLTVT.

The chain uses TRBV18 and TRBJ2-7, with no clear D. The CDR3 has 15 amino acids. Trimming removed 0 bases at V and 5 bases at J, with 14 bases between. CDR1 is KGHSH and CDR2 is LQKENI in the germline V gene. CDR3 amino acids: CASSPPGPHFNEQYF. The CDR3 nucleotides read TGTGCCAGCTCACCACCAGGGCCCCACTTTAACGAGCAGTACTTC.

The V gene is TRBV10-3, the J gene TRBJ2-2; 8 bases are shared with TRBD1. V lost 7 bases and J lost 1; bases outside the gene matches: 11. The germline CDR1 and CDR2 sequences are ENHRY and SYGVKD. The CDR3 totals 17 residues. The CDR3 is CAIKEGTGTGNTGELFF. In DNA, the CDR3 is TGTGCCATCAAGGAGGGCACCGGGACAGGGAACACCGGGGAGCTGTTTTTT.

This clonotype was detected a few times. The chain links TRBV30 to TRBJ2-7, with TRBD2 identical over 10 bases. This CDR3 is 14 amino acids long. CDR1 and CDR2 (germline): GTSNPN, SVGIG (reference sequence). V gave up 7 bases and J gave up 5 bases; unmatched junction bases: 11. As DNA, the CDR3 is TGTGCCTCGCCCCGGAGTAGCGGGGGGAACGAGCAGTACTTC. This translates into CASPRSSGGNEQYF.

This sequence joins TRBV6-1 and TRBJ1-5, with D hard to call. The germline V gene has CDR1 MNHNS and CDR2 SASEGT. The V gene lost 7 bases and the J gene lost 7 bases, with 23 bases spanning the gap. This CDR3 region has 16 residues. The DNA of the CDR3 is TGTGCCAGCACCTCAGAAAGAGGAGGGAGTGGGCAGCCCCAGCATTTT. Translated: CASTSERGGSGQPQHF.

This sequence joins TRBV7-2 and TRBJ1-2; D gene ambiguous. Germline V lookup: CDR1 SGHTA, CDR2 FQGNSA. CDR3 length: 16 residues. Trimming shortened V by 2 bases and J by 4 bases, and 17 bases separated the two germline ends. The CDR3 DNA reads as TGTGCCAGCAGCTTAAGACCGGATCCGGGAGCCTATGGCTACACCTTC. Translated: CASSLRPDPGAYGYTF.

This clonotype was found many times. V usage is TRBV6-1 and J usage is TRBJ2-7, with TRBD2 identical over 10 bases. The CDR3 covers 15 residues. In germline, CDR1 is MNHNS, CDR2 SASEGT. V shed 5 bases and J 3 bases; nucleotides not matched to a gene: 7. The CDR3 DNA reads TGTGCCAGCAGTAGAAGGGCTAGCGGGAGCTACGAGCAGTACTTC. This gives the protein CASSRRASGSYEQYF.

The chain carries TRBV9 and TRBJ2-3; D perhaps matches TRBD1 (5 bases). Germline V CDR1 and CDR2: SGDLS, YYNGEE. The CDR3 totals 14 residues. Deletions cut 4 bases from V and 3 bases from J, with 12 bases between. CDR3 nucleotide sequence: TGTGCCAGCAGCACCGGACACGAAACAGATACGCAGTATTTT. This sequence encodes CASSTGHETDTQYF.

This clonotype has ten or more counts. The chain couples TRBV20-1 to TRBJ2-7, with 9 bases fitting TRBD2. CDR1 and CDR2 from the germline V gene are DFQATT and SNEGSKA (reference sequence). V dropped 3 bases and J dropped 4; count of bases not matched to a gene: 7. This CDR3 contains 14 residues. DNA for the CDR3: TGCAGTGCTAGGGGCCAAGCGGGAGGATACGAGCAGTACTTC. This translates into CSARGQAGGYEQYF.

This clonotype has a count of ten or more. The rearrangement uses TRBV6-1 and TRBJ1-2; 9 bases agree with TRBD1. This CDR3 is built from 13 residues. Germline V gene data show CDR1 as MNHNS and CDR2 as SASEGT. The V gene end was trimmed by 6 bases and the J gene end by 3 bases; junction bases not matched to a gene: 2. This CDR3 is CASRRDRDYGYTF. CDR3 DNA: TGTGCCAGCAGGAGGGACAGGGACTATGGCTACACCTTC.

The rearrangement joins TRBV19 to TRBJ2-7, with D possibly being TRBD1 (5 bases). The germline gives CDR1 LNHDA, CDR2 SQIVND (reference sequence). Trimming stripped 3 bases from V and 4 bases from J, with 13 bases between. CDR3 length equals 14 residues. CDR3 DNA sequence: TGTGCCAGTAGTATCAGGGCCTCTGGATACGAGCAGTACTTC. Encoded protein: CASSIRASGYEQYF. Based on the CDR3 plus reference TRBV19 and TRBJ2-7, the full variable domain is DGGITQSPKYLFRKEGQNVTLSCEQNLNHDAMYWYRQDPGQGLRLIYYSQIVNDFQKGDIAEGYSVSREKKESFPLTVTSAQKNPTAFYLCASSIRASGYEQYFGPGTRLTVT.

The rearrangement joins TRBV25-1 to TRBJ2-7; 9 bases map to TRBD2. This CDR3 has 13 amino acids. Germline CDR1 reads MGHDK; CDR2 reads SYGVNS. J was trimmed by 7 bases and V by 5 bases; bases with no gene match: 6. The CDR3 DNA reads as TGTGCCAGCAGTCTGAGCGGGAGGTGGGAGCAGTACTTC. It encodes CASSLSGRWEQYF.

This clonotype has a count of ten or more. The chain carries TRBV30 and TRBJ1-4; D is undetermined. V was cut by 3 bases and J by 0 bases, with 8 bases left in between. The CDR3 has 14 residues. CDR1 and CDR2 from the germline V gene are GTSNPN and SVGIG (reference sequence). CDR3 bases: TGTGCCTGGAGAACAGAGGCAACTAATGAAAAACTGTTTTTT. This translates into CAWRTEATNEKLFF.

The chain combines TRBV5-6 with TRBJ1-2; D is possibly TRBD1 (6 bases). The CDR3 contains 13 residues. The germline gives CDR1 SGHDT, CDR2 YYEEEE. Trimming took 4 bases from V and 4 from J, leaving 11 bases between them. CDR3 sequence: CASSQGLVYGYTF. CDR3 nucleotides: TGTGCCAGCAGCCAGGGGTTAGTCTATGGCTACACCTTC.

This clonotype occurred many times. The V and J genes are TRBV7-9 and TRBJ2-7, with D perhaps matching TRBD1 (5 bases). CDR1 SEHNR and CDR2 FQNEAQ come from the germline V gene (reference sequence). This CDR3 region has 16 residues. The V end was cut by 6 bases, the J end by 3 bases, with 21 bases between. The CDR3 DNA follows: TGTGCCAGCAGTCCACAGCAGGGCGTCAGAGGCTACGAGCAGTACTTC. Translation: CASSPQQGVRGYEQYF.